The sequence of this T cell receptor beta chain was determined in a study of PD-1 blockade in classical Hodgkin lymphoma. Noted time point: cycle 4 day 1 (C4D1), after 6 weeks of nivolumab. Every single patient, without exception, relapsed after autologous stem cell transplantation, and brentuximab vedotin exposure varied. Germline V gives CDR1 PRHDT, CDR2 FYEKMQ (reference sequence). The CDR3 is made up of 14 amino acids. V gave up 6 bases and J gave up 1 base; unmatched junction bases: 2. Clones were read by immunoSEQ multiplex PCR, and TCRdb kept only the in-frame ones, dropping some. Among about 33,000 clones listed, under 75% were seen once.

The gene calls are TRBV13 and TRBJ2-4, with TRBD1 matching over 8 bases. The sequence came from a human donor with classical Hodgkin lymphoma. The sequences come from peripheral blood mononuclear cells (PBMCs), collected before the fourth cycle of nivolumab. The CDR3 nucleotides are TGTGCCAGCAGAAGGACAGGGGCCAAAAACATTCAGTACTTC. It yields the protein CASRRTGAKNIQYF.